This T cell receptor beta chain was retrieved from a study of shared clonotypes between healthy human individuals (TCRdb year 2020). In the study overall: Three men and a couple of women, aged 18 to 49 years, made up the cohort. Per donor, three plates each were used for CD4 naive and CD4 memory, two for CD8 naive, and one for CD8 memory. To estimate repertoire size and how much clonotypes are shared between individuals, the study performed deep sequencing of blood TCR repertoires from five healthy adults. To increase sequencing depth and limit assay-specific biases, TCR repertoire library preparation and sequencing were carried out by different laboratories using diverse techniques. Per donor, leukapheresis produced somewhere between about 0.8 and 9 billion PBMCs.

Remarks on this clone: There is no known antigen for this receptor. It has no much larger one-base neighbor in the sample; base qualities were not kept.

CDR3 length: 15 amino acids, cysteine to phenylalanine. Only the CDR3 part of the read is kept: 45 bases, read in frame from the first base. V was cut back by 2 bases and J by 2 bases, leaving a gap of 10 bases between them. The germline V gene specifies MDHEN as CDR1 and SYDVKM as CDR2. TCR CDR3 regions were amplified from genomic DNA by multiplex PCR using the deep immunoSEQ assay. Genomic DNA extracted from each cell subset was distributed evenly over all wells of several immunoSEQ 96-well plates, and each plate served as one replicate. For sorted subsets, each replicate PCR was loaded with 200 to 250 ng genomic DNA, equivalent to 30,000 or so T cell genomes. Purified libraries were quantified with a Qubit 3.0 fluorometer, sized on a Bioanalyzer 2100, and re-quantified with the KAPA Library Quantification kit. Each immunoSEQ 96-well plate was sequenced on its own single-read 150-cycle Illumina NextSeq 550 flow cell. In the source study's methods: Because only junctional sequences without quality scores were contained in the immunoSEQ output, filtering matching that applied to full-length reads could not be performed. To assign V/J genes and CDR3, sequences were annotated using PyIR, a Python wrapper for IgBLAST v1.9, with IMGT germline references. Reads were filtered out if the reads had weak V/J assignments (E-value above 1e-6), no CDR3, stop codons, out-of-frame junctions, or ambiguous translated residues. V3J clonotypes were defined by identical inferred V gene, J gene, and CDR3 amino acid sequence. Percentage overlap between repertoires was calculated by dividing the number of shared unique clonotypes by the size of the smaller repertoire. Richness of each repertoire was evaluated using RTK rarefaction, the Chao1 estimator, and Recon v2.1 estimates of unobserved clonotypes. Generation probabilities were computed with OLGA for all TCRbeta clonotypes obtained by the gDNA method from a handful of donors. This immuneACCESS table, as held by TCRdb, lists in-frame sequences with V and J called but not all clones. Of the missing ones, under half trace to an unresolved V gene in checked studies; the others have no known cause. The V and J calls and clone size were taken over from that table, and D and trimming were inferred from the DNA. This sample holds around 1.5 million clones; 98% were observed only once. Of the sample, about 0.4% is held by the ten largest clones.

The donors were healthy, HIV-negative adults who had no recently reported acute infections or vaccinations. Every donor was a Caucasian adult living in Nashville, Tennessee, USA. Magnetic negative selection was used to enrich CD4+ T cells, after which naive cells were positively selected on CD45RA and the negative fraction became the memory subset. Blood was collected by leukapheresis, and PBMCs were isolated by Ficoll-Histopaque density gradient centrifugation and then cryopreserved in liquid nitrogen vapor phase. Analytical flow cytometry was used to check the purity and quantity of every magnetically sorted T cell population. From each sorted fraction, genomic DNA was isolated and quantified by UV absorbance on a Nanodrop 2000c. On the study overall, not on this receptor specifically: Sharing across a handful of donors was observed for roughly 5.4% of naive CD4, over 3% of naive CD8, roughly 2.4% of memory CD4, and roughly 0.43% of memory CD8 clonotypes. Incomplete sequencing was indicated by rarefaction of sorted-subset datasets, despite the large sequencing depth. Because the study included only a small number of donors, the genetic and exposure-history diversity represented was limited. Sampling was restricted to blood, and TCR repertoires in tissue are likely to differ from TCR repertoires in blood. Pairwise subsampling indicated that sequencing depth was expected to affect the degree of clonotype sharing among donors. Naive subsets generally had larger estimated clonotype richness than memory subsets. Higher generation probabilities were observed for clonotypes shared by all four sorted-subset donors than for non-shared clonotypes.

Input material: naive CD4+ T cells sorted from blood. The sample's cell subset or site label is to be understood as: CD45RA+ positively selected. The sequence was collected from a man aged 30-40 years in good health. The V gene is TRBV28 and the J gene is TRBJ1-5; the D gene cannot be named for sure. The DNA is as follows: TGTGCCAGCAGTTTAAGTATCGCAGGCAATCAGCCCCAGCATTTT. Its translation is CASSLSIAGNQPQHF.